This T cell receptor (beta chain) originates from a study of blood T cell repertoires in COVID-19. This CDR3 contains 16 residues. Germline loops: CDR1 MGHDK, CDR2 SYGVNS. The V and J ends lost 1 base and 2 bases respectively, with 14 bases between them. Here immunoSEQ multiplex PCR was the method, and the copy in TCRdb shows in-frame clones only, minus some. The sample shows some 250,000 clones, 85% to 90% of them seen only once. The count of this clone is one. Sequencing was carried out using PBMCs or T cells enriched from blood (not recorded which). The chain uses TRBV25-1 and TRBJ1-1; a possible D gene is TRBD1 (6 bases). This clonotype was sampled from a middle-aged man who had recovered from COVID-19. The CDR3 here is CASSELGRGPNTEAFF. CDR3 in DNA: TGTGCCAGCAGTGAATTGGGCAGGGGCCCAAACACTGAAGCTTTCTTT.